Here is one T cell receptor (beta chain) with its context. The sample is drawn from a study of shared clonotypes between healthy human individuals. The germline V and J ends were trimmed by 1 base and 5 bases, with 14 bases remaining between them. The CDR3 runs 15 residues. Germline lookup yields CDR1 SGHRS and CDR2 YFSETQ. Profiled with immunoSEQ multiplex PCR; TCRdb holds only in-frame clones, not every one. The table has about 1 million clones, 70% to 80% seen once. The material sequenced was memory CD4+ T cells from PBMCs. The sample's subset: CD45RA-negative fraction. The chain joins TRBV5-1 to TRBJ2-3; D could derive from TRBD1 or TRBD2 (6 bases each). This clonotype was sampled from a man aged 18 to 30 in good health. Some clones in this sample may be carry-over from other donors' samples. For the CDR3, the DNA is TGCGCCAGCAGCTTGTTAGGGGGAGGCATAGATACGCAGTATTTT. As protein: CASSLLGGGIDTQYF.